This T cell receptor delta chain was obtained from a study of gamma-delta chains in newborns, infants, children. Study at large: Microbial exposure reportedly drives polyclonal innate γδ T cell expansion after birth.

TCRdb reanalysed the reads with CATT. The table has 9,500 to 12,000 delta-chain clones, approximately 9.7% seen once. Notes on this clone: The sample carries other DNA sequences with the same CDR3.

The CDR3 totals 15 residues. Unmatched junction bases numbered 4, after V lost 3 bases and J lost 0 bases. Per the germline V gene, CDR1 is GEAIGNYY and CDR2 is EKD. This TCR derives from a child who was a newborn, infant or young child, either healthy, febrile or measles-vaccinated (not recorded which). This chain links TRDV2 with TRDJ1; 9 positions match TRDD3. Input material: blood. The CDR3 loop is CACDLLGENTDKLIF. DNA of the CDR3: TGTGCCTGTGACTTACTGGGGGAAAACACCGATAAACTCATCTTT.